This T cell receptor (beta chain) was sequenced for a study of T cell clonotyping in hematopoietic cell transplantation. Produced via immunoSEQ multiplex PCR; TCRdb's table is partial and in-frame only. In the table there are thousands of clones, approximately 96% of which are singletons. Germline V CDR1 and CDR2: MDHEN, SYDVKM. Trimming stripped 1 base from V and 6 bases from J, with 12 bases between. The CDR3 sequence is 14 residues long. The clonotype was recovered from a male patient aged 40-50 years who had an allogeneic stem cell transplant from a related donor, so the T cells may come from the graft donor. Some clones in this sample may be carry-over from other donors' samples. The rearrangement links TRBV28 to TRBJ2-5, with a weak D call TRBD2 (7 bases). The sequenced sample was PBMCs, obtained 100 days after allogeneic stem cell transplant. The CDR3 DNA reads TGTGCCAGCAGTTTATCCCGGGGGGCGAAGACCCAGTACTTC. Translation: CASSLSRGAKTQYF.